This is a list of T cell receptor beta chains from one sample in a study of response to subunit inactivated influenza vaccine. TCRdb called the RT-PCR reads again in MiXCR, with one record for every CDR3 protein. The top ten hold approximately 10% of the sample, which has 550,000 to 600,000 distinct CDR3 sequences, approximately 12% seen once. The input for sequencing was PBMCs from blood, taken on the day of vaccination. The receptors were sampled from a man in his forties or fifties who received an inactivated influenza vaccine. Each CDR3 is given with its conserved first and last residue. Each record gives: J gene, V gene, D gene, clone size, CDR3 length, CDR3 protein, CDR3 DNA. A D gene is named only where the DNA matches it firmly. The size entry is marked missing in some rows and otherwise reads once, few, many or a size class.

J gene: TRBJ2-3
V gene: TRBV20-1
D gene: TRBD1
clone size: few
CDR3 length: 16
CDR3 protein: CSAKNFRDRGPDTQYF
CDR3 DNA: TGCAGTGCTAAAAACTTCCGGGACAGGGGTCCAGATACGCAGTATTTT

J gene: TRBJ2-7
V gene: TRBV4-3
D gene: NA
clone size: NA
CDR3 length: 14
CDR3 protein: CASSQDWRVGEQYF
CDR3 DNA: TGCGCCAGCAGCCAAGACTGGAGGGTAGGCGAGCAGTACTTC

J gene: TRBJ2-3
V gene: TRBV12-3/TRBV12-4
D gene: NA
clone size: NA
CDR3 length: 12
CDR3 protein: CASSYTADTQYF
CDR3 DNA: TGTGCCAGCAGTTACACCGCGGATACGCAGTATTTT

J gene: TRBJ2-2
V gene: TRBV12-3/TRBV12-4
D gene: NA
clone size: many
CDR3 length: 12
CDR3 protein: CASSFGGGELFF
CDR3 DNA: TGTGCCAGCAGTTTCGGGGGTGGGGAGCTGTTTTTT

J gene: TRBJ2-7
V gene: TRBV18
D gene: TRBD1
clone size: few
CDR3 length: 19
CDR3 protein: CASSQRQGALTIPTIEQYF
CDR3 DNA: TGTGCCAGCTCACAAAGACAGGGAGCCTTGACTATACCTACGATCGAGCAGTACTTC

J gene: TRBJ2-5
V gene: TRBV5-1
D gene: TRBD2
clone size: few
CDR3 length: 16
CDR3 protein: CASSLSIAGQQETQYF
CDR3 DNA: TGCGCCAGCAGCTTGAGTATAGCGGGGCAACAAGAGACCCAGTACTTC

J gene: TRBJ2-2
V gene: TRBV7-6
D gene: NA
clone size: NA
CDR3 length: 17
CDR3 protein: CASSLEVGGPNTGELFF
CDR3 DNA: TGTGCCAGCAGCTTAGAAGTCGGGGGGCCGAACACCGGGGAGCTGTTTTTT

J gene: TRBJ2-1
V gene: TRBV2
D gene: TRBD2
clone size: NA
CDR3 length: 17
CDR3 protein: CASSWEAAGGVRNEQFF
CDR3 DNA: TGTGCCAGCAGCTGGGAGGCAGCGGGAGGTGTTAGAAATGAGCAGTTCTTC

J gene: TRBJ2-1
V gene: TRBV6-2/TRBV6-3
D gene: TRBD2
clone size: many
CDR3 length: 16
CDR3 protein: CASSYGGTSGYNEQFF
CDR3 DNA: TGTGCCAGCAGTTACGGCGGGACTAGCGGGTACAATGAGCAGTTCTTC

J gene: TRBJ2-7
V gene: TRBV20-1
D gene: TRBD2
clone size: NA
CDR3 length: 14
CDR3 protein: CSASPGGGSYEQYF
CDR3 DNA: TGCAGTGCTAGTCCGGGAGGGGGCTCCTACGAGCAGTACTTC